The 26 T cell receptor beta chains below all came from one sample that was sequenced in a study of T cells in Graves' hyperthyroidism and ophthalmopathy. The CDR3 regions of TCR beta were amplified from RNA transcripts. Researchers ran a first-round RT-PCR on the TCR CDR3 using the HTBI primer set. Each CDR3 protein gets one entry after TCRdb re-called the multiplex PCR reads with MiXCR. The sample has 490,000 or so distinct CDR3 sequences, approximately 20% seen once. Sample: blood. The receptor source for this set is a man aged 35-49 years with Graves' ophthalmopathy.

This clonotype was recorded at least ten times. The V and J genes are TRBV6-1 and TRBJ1-1; perhaps TRBD1 as D (6 bases). This CDR3 is 14 amino acids long. V was pared by 5 bases and J by 2 bases, with 12 bases between. CDR1 and CDR2 from the germline V gene are MNHNS and SASEGT. CDR3 residues: CASSYTGLNTEAFF. DNA of the CDR3: TGTGCCAGCAGTTACACAGGGTTAAACACTGAAGCTTTCTTT.

This clonotype came up many times. The V gene is TRBV7-8, the J gene TRBJ2-3; TRBD2 matches 13 bases. CDR3 length: 16 amino acids. The germline CDR1 and CDR2 sequences are SGHVS and FQNEAQ. Trimming removed 5 bases from V and 4 bases from J; junction bases left unmatched: 6. The CDR3 DNA reads TGTGCCAGCAGCCCCTGGACTAGCGGGAGTTCAGATACGCAGTATTTT. Protein sequence: CASSPWTSGSSDTQYF.

The V call is TRBV5-1, the J call TRBJ2-7; TRBD2 agrees at 8 bases. The V and J ends lost 7 bases and 5 bases, in that order; junction bases with no gene match: 14. Germline CDR1 reads SGHRS; CDR2 reads YFSETQ. CDR3 length: 15 amino acids. The CDR3 protein is CASGSVGTSFHEQYF. DNA of the CDR3: TGCGCCAGCGGCTCGGTCGGGACTAGTTTCCACGAGCAGTACTTC.

The chain joins TRBV28 to TRBJ1-4; no firm D call. Looked up from germline, CDR1 is MDHEN and CDR2 is SYDVKM. There are 15 residues in the CDR3. Trimming took off 4 bases at V and 8 bases at J, with 17 bases between the two ends. The CDR3 here is CASSYLPKRGEKLFF. CDR3 nucleotides: TGTGCCAGCAGTTACCTCCCAAAACGAGGAGAAAAACTGTTTTTT.

This clonotype was recorded many times. The chain recombines TRBV30 with TRBJ2-7; unclear D gene. V was trimmed by 2 bases and J by 4 bases, leaving 12 bases between them. CDR3 length: 13 amino acids. Germline V gene lookup returns CDR1 GTSNPN and CDR2 SVGIG (reference sequence). Written as DNA, the CDR3 is TGTGCCTGGAGTTTACAGCTGAAGTACGAGCAGTACTTC. It translates to CAWSLQLKYEQYF.

This clonotype came up many times. The chain employs TRBV28 and TRBJ2-5; 7 nucleotides align to TRBD1. CDR1 and CDR2 from the germline V gene are MDHEN and SYDVKM. The CDR3 runs to 13 residues. Trimming took 3 bases from V and 3 from J; bases not matched to a gene: 1. CDR3 loop: CASSFDREETQYF. Here the CDR3 DNA reads TGTGCCAGCAGTTTTGACAGGGAAGAGACCCAGTACTTC.

This clonotype came up many times. The V gene is TRBV28, the J gene TRBJ2-3; D might be TRBD1 or TRBD2, each matching 5 bases. Between the trimmed V and J ends, which lost 5 bases and 0 bases, there was a span of 6 bases. The CDR3 is 13 residues long. From germline, CDR1 is MDHEN and CDR2 SYDVKM. Written as DNA, the CDR3 is TGTGCCAGCAGTCGGGACAGCACAGATACGCAGTATTTT. Its translation: CASSRDSTDTQYF.

This clonotype was found a few times. The V gene is TRBV7-3, the J gene TRBJ1-6; the D is unclear. V gave up 5 bases and J gave up 2 bases, with 10 bases separating them. The CDR3 extends over 15 amino acids. Germline V gene data show CDR1 as SGHTA and CDR2 as FQGTGA. CDR3 loop: CASSRSGTYNSPLHF. CDR3 DNA sequence: TGTGCCAGCAGCCGAAGCGGGACCTATAATTCACCCCTCCACTTT. Based on the CDR3 plus reference TRBV7-3 and TRBJ1-6, the full variable domain is GAGVSQTPSNKVTEKGKYVELRCDPISGHTALYWYRQSLGQGPEFLIYFQGTGAADDSGLPNDRFFAVRPEGSVSTLKIQRTERGDSAVYLCASSRSGTYNSPLHFGNGTRLTVT.

This rearrangement joins TRBV12-3 or TRBV12-4 to TRBJ2-3, with 12 bases that match TRBD2. J was trimmed by 2 bases and V by 5 bases; bases with no gene match: 8. CDR3 size: 17 residues. CDR3 in amino acids: CASSLRLAGAFTDTQYF. The CDR3 DNA reads TGTGCCAGCAGTCTGCGACTAGCGGGGGCTTTCACAGATACGCAGTATTTT.

This clonotype showed up just once. This chain joins TRBV20-1 and TRBJ2-5; 9 bases fit TRBD2. The J segment lost 4 bases and the V segment lost 3 bases, leaving 9 bases of the junction unmatched. CDR1 and CDR2 (germline): DFQATT, SNEGSKA (reference sequence). The CDR3 is 15 residues long. The CDR3 sequence: CSASGLAGTAETQYF. DNA of the CDR3: TGCAGTGCTAGCGGGCTAGCGGGGACGGCAGAGACCCAGTACTTC.

The J gene is TRBJ2-3, the V gene TRBV9, with a tentative D call TRBD1 (5 bases). CDR1 is SGDLS and CDR2 is YYNGEE in the germline V gene. The CDR3 loop spans 11 amino acids. V lost 0 bases to trimming and J lost 11 bases, with 7 bases between them. CDR3 protein: CASSVGGVQYF. CDR3 in DNA: TGTGCCAGCAGCGTAGGGGGCGTGCAGTATTTT.

V and J are TRBV27 and TRBJ1-2; possibly TRBD1 for D (6 bases). This CDR3 has 16 residues. V was shortened by 5 bases and J by 0 bases, with 16 bases between the two germline ends. CDR1 and CDR2 (germline): MNHEY, SMNVEV (reference sequence). As DNA, the CDR3 is TGTGCCAGCAGTATCACTTACAGGGAGCCTAACTATGGCTACACCTTC. The encoded protein is CASSITYREPNYGYTF.

This clonotype turned up a few times. The chain links TRBV5-5 to TRBJ2-3, with 8 bases aligning to TRBD1. The CDR3 is 16 amino acids. V was clipped by 0 bases and J by 2 bases; unmatched bases: 5. CDR1 is SGHKS and CDR2 is YYEKEE in the germline V gene (reference sequence). This CDR3 reads CASSLGQGYDTDTQYF. The CDR3 region has the DNA TGTGCCAGCAGCTTGGGACAGGGGTATGACACAGATACGCAGTATTTT.

The sample holds a few counts of this clonotype. The V gene is TRBV27, the J gene TRBJ1-2; 10 positions match TRBD1. Germline V gene data show CDR1 as MNHEY and CDR2 as SMNVEV (reference sequence). V gave up 0 bases and J gave up 4 bases; unmatched junction bases: 2. The CDR3 has 15 residues. The CDR3 region is CASSLSRDRGYGYTF. Here the CDR3 DNA reads TGTGCCAGCAGTTTATCCCGGGACAGGGGCTATGGCTACACCTTC.

There are a few counts of this clonotype. J is TRBJ1-3 and V is TRBV11-2, with no clear D. Germline CDR1 reads SGHAT; CDR2 reads FQNNGV. CDR3 size: 14 residues. Trimming pared 5 bases from V and 4 bases from J, leaving 12 bases between. The CDR3 reads CASSQRGMGNTIYF. In DNA form, the CDR3 reads TGTGCCAGCAGCCAGAGAGGGATGGGAAACACCATATATTTT.

Many counts were recorded for this clonotype. V gene TRBV7-2 combines with J gene TRBJ2-2; TRBD2 agrees at 8 bases. This CDR3 comprises 16 residues. J gave up 6 bases and V 3 bases, and 9 bases lay outside the gene matches. The germline V gene encodes CDR1 SGHTA and CDR2 FQGNSA. CDR3 DNA sequence: TGTGCCAGCAGCTTTGGGAGCGGGAGAGGGGCCGGGGAGCTGTTTTTT. It translates to CASSFGSGRGAGELFF.

The chain links TRBV5-1 to TRBJ2-7; D possibly corresponds to TRBD1 (5 bases). Trimming took off 3 bases at V and 7 bases at J, with 14 bases between the two ends. This CDR3 spans 13 amino acids. Germline CDR1 and CDR2: SGHRS and YFSETQ. CDR3 residues: CASSSLTASEQYF. The CDR3 DNA reads as TGCGCCAGCAGCTCCCTGACAGCCTCTGAGCAGTACTTC.

In its sample, this clonotype was seen many times. The DNA of the CDR3 is TGTGCCAGCAGCCCTGGGACTAGCGGGGAAGAGGAGCTGTTTTTT. Translation: CASSPGTSGEEELFF. The V and J genes are TRBV11-2 and TRBJ2-2, with TRBD2 matching over 13 bases. There are 15 residues in the CDR3. The V segment lost 5 bases and the J segment 10 bases; nucleotides outside the gene matches: 7. Looked up from germline, CDR1 is SGHAT and CDR2 is FQNNGV.

There are a few counts of this clonotype. The chain employs TRBV27 and TRBJ1-2; 7 positions agree with TRBD1. J gave up 7 bases and V 4 bases, and 9 bases lay outside the gene matches. The CDR3 is 14 amino acids. CDR1 is MNHEY, CDR2 SMNVEV, per germline (reference sequence). The CDR3 spells CASSSLDRVGGYTF. The CDR3 region has the DNA TGTGCCAGCAGTTCCTTAGACAGGGTCGGTGGCTACACCTTC.

This clonotype was seen only a few times. This sequence joins TRBV14 and TRBJ1-4; D is undetermined. Trimming left V 5 bases short and J 0 bases short, with 10 bases between. Germline lookup yields CDR1 SGHDN and CDR2 FVKESK. The CDR3 spans 15 residues. The CDR3 spells CASSSVHATNEKLFF. The CDR3 nucleotides are TGTGCCAGCAGCTCTGTCCATGCAACTAATGAAAAACTGTTTTTT.

The J gene is TRBJ1-2, the V gene TRBV12-3 or TRBV12-4; 8 nucleotides agree with TRBD1. Trimming cost V 4 bases and J 3 bases; bases outside gene matches: 7. The CDR3 is 15 amino acids. The CDR3 is CASSSSDRAHYGYTF. The CDR3 nucleotides read TGTGCCAGCAGTTCCTCGGACAGGGCACACTATGGCTACACCTTC.

This clonotype has a handful of counts. This chain joins TRBV6-1 and TRBJ2-7; D is possibly TRBD1 or TRBD2 (5 bases each). Germline V CDR1 and CDR2: MNHNS, SASEGT. Trimming took off 8 bases at V and 5 bases at J, with 16 bases between the two ends. This CDR3 region has 13 residues. This CDR3 is CASLAPRVHEQYF. The CDR3 bases are TGTGCCAGCCTAGCTCCCAGGGTGCACGAGCAGTACTTC.

This clonotype was observed a single time. The genes are TRBV30 and TRBJ1-5, with D possibly being TRBD1 (5 bases). The CDR3 consists of 15 residues. Germline V gene data show CDR1 as GTSNPN and CDR2 as SVGIG (reference sequence). Between the trimmed V and J ends, which lost 1 base and 4 bases, there was a span of 14 bases. The CDR3 loop is CAWSAPGPSNQPQHF. The DNA for the CDR3 is TGTGCCTGGAGTGCACCGGGACCCTCAAATCAGCCCCAGCATTTT.

With regard to this clonotype: Possible read error: a much larger clone is one base away. The chain links TRBV7-2 to TRBJ2-3, with 10 bases lining up with TRBD2. V shed 5 bases, J shed 4 bases, and the junction held 12 bases outside the gene matches. The CDR3 spans 17 residues. Germline V gene sequence: CDR1 SGHTA, CDR2 FQGNSA. CDR3 in amino acids: CASSPGPAGGPADTQYF. CDR3 nucleotides: TGTGCCAGCAGCCCAGGACCAGCGGGAGGGCCGGCAGATACGCAGTATTTT.

This clonotype was seen only a few times. The chain uses TRBV6-2 or TRBV6-3 and TRBJ2-3; TRBD2 agrees at 8 bases. The CDR3 consists of 17 residues. V dropped 6 bases and J dropped 4; count of bases not matched to a gene: 15. CDR1 is MNHEY, CDR2 SVGEGT, per germline. The CDR3 reads CASRRIPRAGVADTQYF. The CDR3 DNA reads TGTGCCAGCAGGAGGATCCCTCGAGCGGGAGTTGCAGATACGCAGTATTTT.

The rearrangement links TRBV5-4 to TRBJ2-3; 8 bases match TRBD2. The CDR3 has 17 residues. J lost 3 bases, V lost 4 bases, and 13 bases had no gene match. Per germline, CDR1 SGHNT and CDR2 YYREEE (reference sequence). The CDR3 here is CASSPPRGAFGTDTQYF. CDR3 DNA sequence: TGTGCCAGCAGCCCACCGCGGGGGGCCTTCGGAACAGATACGCAGTATTTT.